Detailed here is one T cell receptor beta chain. Its specificity is unknown. Assay: immunoSEQ multiplex PCR; the TCRdb copy retains only in-frame clones and omits some. The table lists about 110,000 clones, roughly 90% of them singletons. CDR1 and CDR2 (germline): LGHDT, YNNKEL (reference sequence). The CDR3 length is 14 residues. Trimming removed 3 bases at V and 5 bases at J, with 10 bases between. This entry comes from a study of T cell responses to AZD1222 COVID-19 vaccine. Study-wide results and caveats: Across the whole spike, CD4 TCRs peaked at regions 160-218 and 743-854. Most donors were white British and more were female, and clonal diversity was possibly underestimated.

The source is an adult in good health. The chain is built from TRBV3-1 (or the pseudogene TRBV3-2) and TRBJ1-4; the D gene is possibly TRBD1 (5 bases). The input for sequencing was peripheral blood, taken on day 0 of AZD1222 vaccination. CDR3 DNA sequence: TGTGCCAGCAGCCACGGAGGGGTCAATGAAAAACTGTTTTTT. It specifies CASSHGGVNEKLFF.